This T cell receptor (beta chain) came from a study of shared clonotypes between healthy human individuals. CD8 cells classed as naive were CD45RO-negative and positively selected for CCR7, excluding terminally differentiated effector memory CD45RA+ cells. Some clones are missing from TCRdb's copy, which holds only in-frame ones; the method was immunoSEQ multiplex PCR. The table records around 700,000 clones, 92% of them present only once. This clone occurred once. Its antigen remains unknown. Study-level findings and limits: What naive subsets generally showed was a larger estimated richness than memory subsets showed. How much donors shared clonotypes was expected to be affected by sequencing depth.

Germline V gives CDR1 SGDLS, CDR2 YYNGEE. J was trimmed by 7 bases and V by 3 bases; bases with no gene match: 12. This CDR3 is built from 16 residues. The TCR was taken from a man younger than 40 in good health. The rearrangement links TRBV9 to TRBJ2-5; 10 bases align to TRBD1. Sequencing was done on a sample of naive CD8+ T cells sorted from blood. CDR3: CASSATLDWTGGTQYF. In DNA form, the CDR3 reads TGTGCCAGCAGCGCCACCTTGGACTGGACAGGGGGGACCCAGTACTTC.